This T cell receptor beta chain was recorded in a study of T-cell reconstitution after alpha-beta-depleted transplantation in children. There are many counts of this clonotype. The TCRbeta library was prepared with unique molecular identifiers. TCRdb passed the PCR reads through MiXCR, listing each CDR3 protein once. In the table there are about 370,000 distinct CDR3 sequences, about a fifth of which are singletons. Deletions cut 5 bases from V and 1 base from J, with 9 bases between. The germline gives CDR1 SQVTM, CDR2 ANQGSEA. The CDR3 runs 13 residues. The sequence was obtained from a human donor who donated a stem cell graft to a child with acute myeloid leukemia. Sequencing was performed on PBMCs from the stem cell graft donor, taken from the stem cell graft. This chain uses TRBV29-1 with TRBJ2-1, with unresolved D. CDR3 DNA: TGCAGCGTTTTAAGTTTATCCTACAATGAGCAGTTCTTC. Translation: CSVLSLSYNEQFF.